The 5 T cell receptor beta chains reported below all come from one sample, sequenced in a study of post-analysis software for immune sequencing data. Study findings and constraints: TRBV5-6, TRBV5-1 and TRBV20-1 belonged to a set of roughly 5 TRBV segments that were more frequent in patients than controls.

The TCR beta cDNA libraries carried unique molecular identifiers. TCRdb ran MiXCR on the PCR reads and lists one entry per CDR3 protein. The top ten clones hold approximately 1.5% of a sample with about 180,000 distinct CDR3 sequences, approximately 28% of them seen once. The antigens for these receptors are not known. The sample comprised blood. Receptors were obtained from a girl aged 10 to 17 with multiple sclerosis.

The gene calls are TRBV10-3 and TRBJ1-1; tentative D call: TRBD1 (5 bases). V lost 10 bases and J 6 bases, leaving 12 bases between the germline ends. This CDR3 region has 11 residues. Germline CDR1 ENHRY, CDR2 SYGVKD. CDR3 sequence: CATGPGSEAFF. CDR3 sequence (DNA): TGTGCCACCGGGCCAGGGTCTGAAGCTTTCTTT.

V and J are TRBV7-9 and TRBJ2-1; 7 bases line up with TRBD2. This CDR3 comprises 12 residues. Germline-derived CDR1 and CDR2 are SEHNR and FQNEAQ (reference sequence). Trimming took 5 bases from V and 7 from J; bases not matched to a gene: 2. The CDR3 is CASSLLANEQFF. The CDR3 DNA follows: TGTGCCAGCAGCCTACTAGCGAATGAGCAGTTCTTC.

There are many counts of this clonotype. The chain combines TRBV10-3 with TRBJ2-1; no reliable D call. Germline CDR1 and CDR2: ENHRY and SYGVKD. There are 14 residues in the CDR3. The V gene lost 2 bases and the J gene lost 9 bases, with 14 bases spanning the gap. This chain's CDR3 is CAISEAGPSGEQFF. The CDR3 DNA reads TGTGCCATCAGTGAGGCCGGGCCGTCGGGTGAGCAGTTCTTC.

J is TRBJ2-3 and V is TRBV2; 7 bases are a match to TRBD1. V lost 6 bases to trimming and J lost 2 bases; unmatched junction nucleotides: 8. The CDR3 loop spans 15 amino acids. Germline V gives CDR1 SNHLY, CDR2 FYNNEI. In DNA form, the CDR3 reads TGTGCCAGCAGCCCCTGGGACAGATTCACAGATACGCAGTATTTT. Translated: CASSPWDRFTDTQYF.

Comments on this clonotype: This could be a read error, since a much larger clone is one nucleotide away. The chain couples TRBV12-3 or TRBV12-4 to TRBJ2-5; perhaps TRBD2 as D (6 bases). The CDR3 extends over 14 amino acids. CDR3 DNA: TGTGCCAGCAGCCATGGGGGGTACCAAGAGACCCGGTACTTC. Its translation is CASSHGGYQETRYF.